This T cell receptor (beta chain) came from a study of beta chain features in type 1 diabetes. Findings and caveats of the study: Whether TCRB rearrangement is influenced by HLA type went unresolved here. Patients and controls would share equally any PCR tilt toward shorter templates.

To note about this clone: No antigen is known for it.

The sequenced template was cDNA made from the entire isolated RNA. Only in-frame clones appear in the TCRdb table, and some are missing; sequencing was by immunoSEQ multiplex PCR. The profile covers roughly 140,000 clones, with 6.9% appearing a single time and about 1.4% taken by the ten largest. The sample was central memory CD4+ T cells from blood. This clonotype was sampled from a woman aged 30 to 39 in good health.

CDR3 in amino acids: CASRDRGFLSGELFF. The DNA for the CDR3 is TGTGCCAGCAGGGACAGGGGATTCCTAAGCGGGGAGCTGTTTTTT. J is TRBJ2-2 and V is TRBV2, with 9 bases lining up with TRBD1. CDR1 and CDR2 (germline): SNHLY, FYNNEI. This CDR3 contains 15 residues. The ends lost 6 bases at V and 7 bases at J; junction bases unmatched: 9.